These 17 T cell receptor beta chains originate from one sample sequenced in a study of shared clonotypes between healthy human individuals. Profiling relied on immunoSEQ multiplex PCR, and the TCRdb table lists in-frame clones only, not all of them. The sample holds fewer than 550,000 clones; 75% to 80% are singletons and the top ten take approximately 12%. The sample comprised PBMCs. The source is a woman aged 40 to 50 in good health. Some clones in this sample may be carry-over from other donors' samples.

The chain employs TRBV7-2 and TRBJ1-2; D is unclear. Per the germline V gene, CDR1 is SGHTA and CDR2 is FQGNSA. Deletions cut 5 bases from V and 4 bases from J, with 8 bases between. The CDR3 length is 12 residues. The CDR3 region has the DNA TGTGCCAGCAGCCTCAGTCTCTATGGCTACACCTTC. Encoded protein: CASSLSLYGYTF. The variable domain in full, completed from reference TRBV7-2 and TRBJ1-2, reads GAGVSQSPSNKVTEKGKDVELRCDPISGHTALYWYRQSLGQGLEFLIYFQGNSAPDKSGLPSDRFSAERTGGSVSTLTIQRTQQEDSAVYLCASSLSLYGYTFGSGTRLTVV.

This clone was detected ten times or more. V usage is TRBV7-3 and J usage is TRBJ1-1, with 10 bases matching TRBD1. The V and J ends lost 5 bases and 11 bases, in that order; junction bases with no gene match: 20. Germline V gene data show CDR1 as SGHTA and CDR2 as FQGTGA. CDR3 size: 17 residues. CDR3 amino acids: CASSPIYPYGTGVVAFF. CDR3 coding DNA: TGTGCCAGCAGCCCAATCTACCCCTACGGGACAGGGGTCGTGGCTTTCTTT. Supplemented by reference TRBV7-3 and TRBJ1-1, the full variable domain reads GAGVSQTPSNKVTEKGKYVELRCDPISGHTALYWYRQSLGQGPEFLIYFQGTGAADDSGLPNDRFFAVRPEGSVSTLKIQRTERGDSAVYLCASSPIYPYGTGVVAFFGQGTRLTVV.

This clone was seen a handful of times. V is TRBV7-6 and J is TRBJ2-7; the D is unclear. Looked up from germline, CDR1 is SGHVS and CDR2 is FNYEAQ. There are 13 residues in the CDR3. The V gene lost 0 bases and the J gene lost 6 bases, with 9 bases spanning the gap. The CDR3 spells CASSLAPVSEQYF. CDR3 bases: TGTGCCAGCAGCTTAGCGCCGGTTTCCGAGCAGTACTTC. The variable domain in full, with the rest retrieved from reference TRBV7-6 and TRBJ2-7, is GAGVSQSPRYKVTKRGQDVALRCDPISGHVSLYWYRQALGQGPEFLTYFNYEAQQDKSGLPNDRFSAERPEGSISTLTIQRTEQRDSAMYRCASSLAPVSEQYFGPGTRLTVT.

The V and J genes are TRBV6-1 and TRBJ2-1; no firm D call. Germline CDR1 and CDR2: MNHNS and SASEGT. There are 14 residues in the CDR3. The V gene lost 3 bases and the J gene lost 0 bases, with 6 bases spanning the gap. The CDR3 nucleotides read TGTGCCAGCAGTGATGGCAACTCCTACAATGAGCAGTTCTTC. This sequence encodes CASSDGNSYNEQFF.

This chain joins TRBV28 and TRBJ1-5; 10 nucleotides line up with TRBD1. The J segment lost 5 bases and the V segment lost 8 bases, leaving 9 bases of the junction unmatched. Germline-derived CDR1 and CDR2 are MDHEN and SYDVKM. This CDR3 has 15 amino acids. The CDR3 region is CASRSGTGVYQPQHF. For the CDR3, the DNA is TGTGCCAGCCGATCCGGGACAGGGGTTTATCAGCCCCAGCATTTT.

This chain links TRBV30 with TRBJ1-1, with unresolved D. Between the trimmed V and J ends, which lost 5 bases and 10 bases, there was a span of 14 bases. The CDR3 loop spans 11 amino acids. Germline V gene sequence: CDR1 GTSNPN, CDR2 SVGIG (reference sequence). CDR3 in DNA: TGTGCCTGGGCCAACACCGTTGGAGCTTTCTTT. Its translation: CAWANTVGAFF.

The V call is TRBV5-1, the J call TRBJ1-1; D is unresolved. This CDR3 comprises 14 residues. Per the germline V gene, CDR1 is SGHRS and CDR2 is YFSETQ. V gave up 3 bases and J gave up 5 bases, with 14 bases separating them. For the CDR3, the DNA is TGCGCCAGCAGCTCGCTCGTGGAGGGTACTGAAGCTTTCTTT. This codes for CASSSLVEGTEAFF. Variable domain in full (rest from reference TRBV5-1 and TRBJ1-1): KAGVTQTPRYLIKTRGQQVTLSCSPISGHRSVSWYQQTPGQGLQFLFEYFSETQRNKGNFPGRFSGRQFSNSRSEMNVSTLELGDSALYLCASSSLVEGTEAFFGQGTRLTVV.

The rearrangement joins TRBV5-1 to TRBJ2-7, with D perhaps matching TRBD1 (6 bases). Germline CDR1 SGHRS, CDR2 YFSETQ. CDR3 size: 15 residues. V was pared by 4 bases and J by 4 bases, with 18 bases between. The CDR3 region is CASSRAAGTTYEQYF. CDR3 sequence (DNA): TGCGCCAGCAGCCGGGCGGCCGGGACAACTTACGAGCAGTACTTC. Complete variable domain (other parts from reference TRBV5-1 and TRBJ2-7): KAGVTQTPRYLIKTRGQQVTLSCSPISGHRSVSWYQQTPGQGLQFLFEYFSETQRNKGNFPGRFSGRQFSNSRSEMNVSTLELGDSALYLCASSRAAGTTYEQYFGPGTRLTVT.

This chain joins TRBV5-4 and TRBJ2-5; D is possibly TRBD1 or TRBD2 (6 bases each). The CDR3 has 15 residues. In germline, CDR1 is SGHNT, CDR2 YYREEE (reference sequence). Trimming cost V 3 bases and J 2 bases, with 14 bases left between them. The CDR3 is CASSSDWGAQETQYF. CDR3 sequence (DNA): TGTGCCAGCAGCTCAGATTGGGGGGCTCAAGAGACCCAGTACTTC.

This clone was recorded once. The chain joins TRBV5-4 to TRBJ2-2; 15 bases align to TRBD2. The CDR3 contains 17 residues. The germline V gene encodes CDR1 SGHNT and CDR2 YYREEE (reference sequence). V gave up 5 bases and J gave up 8 bases; unmatched junction bases: 10. The CDR3 DNA reads as TGTGCCAGCAGTCCCTATGGGACTAGCGGGGGGAAGGGGGAGCTGTTTTTT. Translation gives CASSPYGTSGGKGELFF.

Ten or more counts support this clone. The J gene is TRBJ2-5, the V gene TRBV29-1; D remains ambiguous. Germline V gene sequence: CDR1 SQVTM, CDR2 ANQGSEA. This CDR3 is built from 12 residues. Trimming shortened V by 8 bases and J by 2 bases, and 12 bases separated the two germline ends. DNA for the CDR3: TGCAGCTACAACGGAATACAAGAGACCCAGTACTTC. Protein: CSYNGIQETQYF.

CDR3 sequence (DNA): TGTGCCAGTAGCGACCGGGACAGGGTGAACACCGGGGAGCTGTTTTTT. Encoded protein: CASSDRDRVNTGELFF. V usage is TRBV19 and J usage is TRBJ2-2, with TRBD1 matching 9 bases. CDR1 is LNHDA and CDR2 is SQIVND in the germline V gene (reference sequence). Trimming removed 6 bases from V and 1 base from J; junction bases left unmatched: 6. This CDR3 is 16 amino acids long.

The chain carries TRBV7-9 and TRBJ1-3; D is ambiguous. The CDR3 runs to 14 residues. The ends were cut back, 5 bases at V and 7 bases at J, with 15 bases in the middle. CDR1 is SEHNR, CDR2 FQNEAQ, per germline (reference sequence). For the CDR3, the DNA is TGTGCCAGCAGCCCCCGCATCCTTGGGAACACCATATATTTT. Its translation: CASSPRILGNTIYF.

V is TRBV29-1 and J is TRBJ2-5, with TRBD2 matching over 11 bases. With the DNA end fitting TRBJ2-7 better, the J assignment may be wrong. CDR3 size: 14 residues. The germline gives CDR1 SQVTM, CDR2 ANQGSEA. In nucleotides, the CDR3 is TGCAGCGTTCGAACAGGGACTAGCGGTACCGAGCAGTACTTC. Its protein is CSVRTGTSGTEQYF.

The chain carries TRBV28 and TRBJ2-5, with 11 bases matching TRBD1. Trimming removed 5 bases from V and 5 bases from J; junction bases left unmatched: 10. Germline V lookup: CDR1 MDHEN, CDR2 SYDVKM. The CDR3 is 16 residues long. The CDR3 loop is CASSGKDRGLGETQYF. DNA of the CDR3: TGTGCCAGCAGTGGGAAGGACAGGGGGCTTGGGGAGACCCAGTACTTC.

This chain uses TRBV7-6 with TRBJ2-2; D is ambiguous. V shed 3 bases and J shed 4 bases, with 15 bases lying between them. The germline V gene has CDR1 SGHVS and CDR2 FNYEAQ. The CDR3 has 16 residues. The CDR3 spells CASSLLASLGTGELFF. The CDR3 coding sequence is TGTGCCAGCAGCTTGTTGGCTAGTCTCGGCACCGGGGAGCTGTTTTTT.

J is TRBJ2-2 and V is TRBV9; D is perhaps TRBD1 or TRBD2 (7 bases each). The length of the CDR3 is 17 residues. V was shortened by 0 bases and J by 7 bases, with 19 bases between the two germline ends. The germline V gene has CDR1 SGDLS and CDR2 YYNGEE. The CDR3 DNA reads TGTGCCAGCAGCGTAGCTAGCGGCGCAGGGGGGTTCGGGGAGCTGTTTTTT. This encodes CASSVASGAGGFGELFF. The variable domain in full, completed from reference TRBV9 and TRBJ2-2, reads DSGVTQTPKHLITATGQRVTLRCSPRSGDLSVYWYQQSLDQGLQFLIQYYNGEERAKGNILERFSAQQFPDLHSELNLSSLELGDSALYFCASSVASGAGGFGELFFGEGSRLTVL.